This T cell receptor (beta chain) was retrieved from a study of cytomegalovirus exposure and HLA in healthy donors. Overall study results and limits: It was reportedly the case that the classifier diagnosed cytomegalovirus status with high specificity and sensitivity. Equally common other TCR beta chains were less clonally expanded than HLA-associated ones, a later analysis found.

60 Vbeta and 13 Jbeta primers were used in PCR. Assay: immunoSEQ multiplex PCR; the TCRdb copy retains only in-frame clones and omits some. The sample includes 200,000 to 250,000 clones, just under 85% seen only once; the top ten take 0.5% to 0.7%. To note about this clone: Antigen unknown.

Whereas donors were nominally healthy upon sampling, unrecorded immune exposures were probable. CDR3 size: 16 residues. With 6 bases clipped from V and 0 bases from J, the junction kept 10 bases outside the gene matches. Germline values: CDR1 MNHNY, CDR2 SVGAGI (reference sequence). The sequencing sample was made of PBMCs. The chain uses TRBV6-6 and TRBJ2-7; 8 bases line up with TRBD1. The TCR was taken from a woman between 35 and 50 years old in good health and CMV-seronegative. The CDR3 DNA follows: TGTGCCAGCAGCCCCACGAAACAGGGGGGCTCCTACGAGCAGTACTTC. This translates into CASSPTKQGGSYEQYF.